This T cell receptor beta chain emerged from a study of blood T cell repertoires in COVID-19. The overall study: Acute and convalescent COVID-19 specimens originated in the United States, Italy and Spain. T cells, B-cell-depleted T cells, or PBMCs supplied cDNA or gDNA.

Followed over time, Seattle patients had been enrolled while infection was active. Generated by immunoSEQ multiplex PCR, the TCRdb table keeps only in-frame clones and is missing some. The profile shows around 200,000 clones, 70% to 90% of them singletons. The CDR3 is 17 amino acids. The J segment lost 2 bases and the V segment lost 6 bases, leaving 9 bases of the junction unmatched. CDR1 and CDR2 (germline): SGHNT, YENEEA. The chain uses TRBV11-3 and TRBJ2-5, with 13 bases lining up with TRBD2. This TCR came from a woman aged 60 to 75 with COVID-19, enrolled during active disease. Sequencing used peripheral blood. The CDR3 sequence: CASRNGLAGVGQETQYF. CDR3 DNA sequence: TGTGCCAGCAGGAACGGACTAGCGGGAGTAGGGCAAGAGACCCAGTACTTC. Complete variable domain (other parts from reference TRBV11-3 and TRBJ2-5): EAGVVQSPRYKIIEKKQPVAFWCNPISGHNTLYWYLQNLGQGPELLIRYENEEAVDDSQLPKDRFSAERLKGVDSTLKIQPAELGDSAVYLCASRNGLAGVGQETQYFGPGTRLLVL.